This T cell receptor (beta chain) comes out of a study of CD8 T cells in Susac syndrome. Random-hexamer reverse transcription was applied to roughly 0.5 to 1 ug RNA. One entry per CDR3 protein, called by TCRdb with MiXCR from the immunoSEQ multiplex PCR reads. The sample holds 150,000 or so distinct CDR3 sequences, approximately 96% seen once. The J segment lost 6 bases and the V segment lost 0 bases, leaving 4 bases of the junction unmatched. The CDR3 contains 14 residues. Germline loops: CDR1 DFQATT, CDR2 SNEGSKA (reference sequence). This clonotype has just one count. The sequenced material came from CD8+ T cells from PBMCs. V is TRBV20-1 and J is TRBJ1-1, with TRBD1 matching over 10 bases. This TCR came from a human donor with multiple sclerosis. The CDR3: CSARDTGTGAEAFF. The CDR3, as DNA: TGCAGTGCTAGAGATACCGGGACAGGGGCTGAAGCTTTCTTT.